These 3 T cell receptor beta chains were sequenced from one sample in a study of T cell responses to AZD1222 COVID-19 vaccine. Some clones are missing from TCRdb's copy, which holds only in-frame ones; the method was immunoSEQ multiplex PCR. The data show under 150,000 clones, about 82% seen once. The starting material was peripheral blood, obtained 28 days after the second dose of the MenACWY control vaccine. All receptors come from an adult who received the MenACWY meningococcal vaccine as a control.

V usage is TRBV24-1 and J usage is TRBJ2-7; D gene ambiguous. The germline V and J ends were trimmed by 5 bases and 6 bases, with 13 bases remaining between them. This CDR3 region has 13 residues. CDR1 and CDR2 (germline): KGHDR, SFDVKD. As DNA, the CDR3 is TGTGCCACCAGTGCATTTTCAGGCAGCGAGCAGTACTTC. Translating it yields CATSAFSGSEQYF.

This clone was picked up a small number of times. The V and J genes are TRBV4-1 and TRBJ1-5, with D possibly matching TRBD1 (5 bases). This CDR3 spans 16 amino acids. CDR1 and CDR2 (germline): MGHRA, YSYEKL. V lost 1 base and J 0 bases, leaving 10 bases between the germline ends. Written as DNA, the CDR3 is TGCGCCAGCAGCCAAGGATGGGGGGATAGCAATCAGCCCCAGCATTTT. It yields the protein CASSQGWGDSNQPQHF.

The rearrangement links TRBV9 to TRBJ2-2, with 12 positions matching TRBD2. Germline CDR1 SGDLS, CDR2 YYNGEE. Trimming took 0 bases from V and 6 from J; bases not matched to a gene: 3. CDR3 length equals 16 residues. The CDR3 bases are TGTGCCAGCAGCGTAGAGGCTAGCGGGAGGGCCGGGGAGCTGTTTTTT. Protein sequence: CASSVEASGRAGELFF.